What follows are 31 T cell receptor beta chains derived from one specimen sequenced in a study of response to subunit inactivated influenza vaccine. TCRdb re-derived calls from the RT-PCR reads in MiXCR, one entry per CDR3 protein. This sample has over 400,000 distinct CDR3 sequences; 10% to 15% occur once, and the top ten carry 13%. The sample here was PBMCs from blood, taken more than 35 days after vaccination. These receptors were collected from a man aged 45-65 years who received an inactivated influenza vaccine.

This clonotype was seen ten or more times. CDR3 in amino acids: CASSQAPTGASTDTQYF. The CDR3 nucleotides are TGCGCCAGCAGCCAAGCCCCTACAGGGGCCAGCACAGATACGCAGTATTTT. V and J are TRBV4-1 and TRBJ2-3, with 7 bases matching TRBD1. The junction had 7 bases not matched to a gene; V was cut back by 1 base and J by 0 bases. Germline CDR1 reads MGHRA; CDR2 reads YSYEKL. CDR3 length: 17 residues.

This clonotype came up a few times. The chain employs TRBV20-1 and TRBJ2-1, with a possible D match to TRBD1 (6 bases). Germline-derived CDR1 and CDR2 are DFQATT and SNEGSKA (reference sequence). V dropped 3 bases and J dropped 7 bases, with 13 bases sitting between them. The CDR3 length is 13 residues. The CDR3 bases are TGCAGTGCTAGTTTGGGGGCTATGAATGAGCAGTTCTTC. This encodes CSASLGAMNEQFF.

CDR3 bases: TGTGCCAGCAGCTCCCTTCGGCGCGCGAAGACCTATGGCTACACCTTC. Residues: CASSSLRRAKTYGYTF. The rearrangement joins TRBV11-2 to TRBJ1-2, with D unresolved. The CDR3 is made up of 16 amino acids. CDR1 is SGHAT and CDR2 is FQNNGV in the germline V gene. V lost 4 bases and J 4 bases, leaving 19 bases between the germline ends.

This clonotype was picked up a small number of times. CDR3 sequence: CATQQEALEQYF. In nucleotides, the CDR3 is TGTGCCACCCAGCAAGAGGCTCTCGAGCAGTACTTC. The V gene is TRBV6-6, the J gene TRBJ2-7, with D uncertain. The V gene lost 10 bases and the J gene lost 6 bases, with 16 bases spanning the gap. Germline V gene lookup returns CDR1 MNHNY and CDR2 SVGAGI (reference sequence). This CDR3 is 12 amino acids long.

This clonotype was counted a few times. This chain connects TRBV6-2 or TRBV6-3 to TRBJ2-1; D is tentatively TRBD1 or TRBD2 (5 bases each). Trimming cost V 7 bases and J 4 bases, with 17 bases left between them. The germline V gene encodes CDR1 MNHEY and CDR2 SVGEGT. The CDR3 loop spans 15 amino acids. CDR3 in DNA: TGTGCCAGCACCCCAATTGGGGGAGAGTACAATGAGCAGTTCTTC. Protein product: CASTPIGGEYNEQFF.

This clonotype has ten or more counts. The V and J genes are TRBV29-1 and TRBJ2-5; 9 bases line up with TRBD1. The CDR3 covers 16 residues. Germline V lookup: CDR1 SQVTM, CDR2 ANQGSEA. The trim removed 2 bases at V and 2 bases at J, leaving 9 bases unmatched. The CDR3 sequence: CSVEPTGTGLQETQYF. CDR3 DNA: TGCAGCGTTGAACCAACCGGGACAGGGCTTCAAGAGACCCAGTACTTC.

This sequence joins TRBV6-1 and TRBJ1-1; no clear D gene. The V gene lost 8 bases and the J gene lost 4 bases, with 17 bases spanning the gap. Germline V gene sequence: CDR1 MNHNS, CDR2 SASEGT. CDR3 size: 14 residues. CDR3 sequence: CASEARDAGTEAFF. In DNA form, the CDR3 reads TGTGCCAGCGAGGCCCGGGATGCGGGCACTGAAGCTTTCTTT.

This clonotype was found a few times. The chain recombines TRBV20-1 with TRBJ1-2, with 10 bases fitting TRBD1. The CDR3 is 13 amino acids. CDR1 is DFQATT, CDR2 SNEGSKA, per germline (reference sequence). V lost 6 bases and J lost 5; bases outside the gene matches: 6. The CDR3 reads CSAPTGGLYGYTF. The CDR3 coding sequence is TGCAGTGCACCGACAGGGGGCCTTTATGGCTACACCTTC.

This clonotype was counted between two and nine times. This CDR3 reads CASSSRTPETYEQYF. CDR3 DNA: TGTGCCAGCAGCAGCCGGACACCGGAGACCTACGAGCAGTACTTC. The V gene is TRBV7-9, the J gene TRBJ2-7, with D possibly being TRBD1 (5 bases). The germline gives CDR1 SEHNR, CDR2 FQNEAQ (reference sequence). CDR3 length equals 15 residues. Trimming stripped 5 bases from V and 2 bases from J, with 16 bases between.

The chain joins TRBV9 to TRBJ2-1; 13 bases align to TRBD2. The CDR3 runs 16 residues. After removal of 3 bases from V and 4 bases from J, the junction contained 4 bases not matched to a gene. The germline V gene encodes CDR1 SGDLS and CDR2 YYNGEE. DNA for the CDR3: TGTGCCAGCAGCGCGCGGGGACTAGCGGGGTACAATGAGCAGTTCTTC. Its protein is CASSARGLAGYNEQFF.

The gene calls are TRBV29-1 and TRBJ1-2, with 10 nucleotides matching TRBD1. Unmatched junction bases numbered 14, after V lost 6 bases and J lost 4 bases. Germline V gene data show CDR1 as SQVTM and CDR2 as ANQGSEA. This CDR3 is built from 16 residues. CDR3 residues: CSVAGDRGPYGYGYTF. The CDR3 DNA sequence: TGCAGCGTCGCGGGTGACAGGGGGCCCTATGGCTATGGCTACACCTTC.

This clonotype was counted between two and nine times. This chain links TRBV7-9 with TRBJ2-3, with TRBD1 as a possible D gene (6 bases). This CDR3 spans 15 amino acids. Germline-derived CDR1 and CDR2 are SEHNR and FQNEAQ (reference sequence). Trimming took off 2 bases at V and 2 bases at J, with 11 bases between the two ends. The CDR3 sequence is CASSLTRGYTDTQYF. The DNA of the CDR3 is TGTGCCAGCAGCTTAACCAGGGGATACACAGATACGCAGTATTTT. The full variable domain, completed using reference TRBV7-9 and TRBJ2-3, is DTGVSQNPRHKITKRGQNVTFRCDPISEHNRLYWYRQTLGQGPEFLTYFQNEAQLEKSRLLSDRFSAERPKGSFSTLEIQRTEQGDSAMYLCASSLTRGYTDTQYFGPGTRLTVL.

This clonotype was seen a few times. V gene TRBV20-1 combines with J gene TRBJ2-5, with D perhaps matching TRBD1 or TRBD2 (6 bases each). V dropped 5 bases and J dropped 5 bases, with 18 bases sitting between them. The CDR3 sequence is 14 residues long. Per the germline V gene, CDR1 is DFQATT and CDR2 is SNEGSKA (reference sequence). The CDR3 sequence is CSAPLQGGWETQYF. The CDR3 DNA sequence: TGCAGTGCTCCCCTCCAAGGGGGGTGGGAGACCCAGTACTTC.

This clonotype was counted a few times. This sequence joins TRBV12-3 or TRBV12-4 and TRBJ2-1, with 8 bases that match TRBD1. The CDR3 runs to 15 residues. V lost 5 bases and J lost 4; bases outside the gene matches: 7. In DNA, the CDR3 is TGTGCCAGCAGTCCACGACAGGGGTGGTACAATGAGCAGTTCTTC. Translation gives CASSPRQGWYNEQFF.

This rearrangement joins TRBV19 to TRBJ1-5, with 7 bases fitting TRBD1. V lost 0 bases to trimming and J lost 6 bases; unmatched junction nucleotides: 5. The CDR3 length is 15 residues. Germline CDR1 and CDR2: LNHDA and SQIVND (reference sequence). CDR3 sequence: CASSIDDRAPQPQHF. The DNA of the CDR3 is TGTGCCAGTAGTATAGATGACAGGGCCCCTCAGCCCCAGCATTTT. Using reference TRBV19 and TRBJ1-5 for the parts outside the CDR3, the full variable domain is DGGITQSPKYLFRKEGQNVTLSCEQNLNHDAMYWYRQDPGQGLRLIYYSQIVNDFQKGDIAEGYSVSREKKESFPLTVTSAQKNPTAFYLCASSIDDRAPQPQHFGDGTRLSIL.

A few counts support this clonotype. This CDR3 reads CASSYGGTEVYEQYF. In DNA, the CDR3 is TGTGCCAGCAGTTACGGGGGGACAGAGGTCTACGAGCAGTACTTC. The chain recombines TRBV6-5 with TRBJ2-7; D may be TRBD1 (7 bases). CDR3 length equals 15 residues. The ends were cut back, 2 bases at V and 3 bases at J, with 14 bases in the middle. Germline CDR1 MNHEY, CDR2 SVGAGI.

This clonotype was detected ten times or more. This rearrangement joins TRBV20-1 to TRBJ2-5, with no clear D. The CDR3 is made up of 15 amino acids. Per the germline V gene, CDR1 is DFQATT and CDR2 is SNEGSKA (reference sequence). Trimming took 1 base from V and 1 from J, leaving 13 bases between them. The CDR3 DNA reads TGCAGTGCTAGAGGCCACCTCGCCCTCCAAGAGACCCAGTACTTC. The encoded protein is CSARGHLALQETQYF.

This chain joins TRBV6-2 or TRBV6-3 and TRBJ2-6; D is possibly TRBD2 (5 bases). CDR3 size: 16 residues. CDR1 and CDR2 (germline): MNHEY, SVGEGT. The V end lost 6 bases, the J end lost 4 bases, and 16 bases lay between the germline ends. The CDR3, as DNA: TGTGCCAGCAGCCCCCTCTCGAGGGCCGGGGCCAACGTCCTGACTTTC. It specifies CASSPLSRAGANVLTF.

In its sample, this clonotype was seen many times. The V gene is TRBV12-3 or TRBV12-4, the J gene TRBJ2-1; D ambiguous. The V and J ends lost 6 bases and 3 bases respectively, with 15 bases between them. The CDR3 is made up of 15 amino acids. The DNA for the CDR3 is TGTGCCAGCAGCGTGGCCCGAATTAACTACAATGAGCAGTTCTTC. Its protein is CASSVARINYNEQFF.

This chain connects TRBV10-2 to TRBJ2-7; TRBD2 might be the D (6 bases). V was trimmed by 8 bases and J by 2 bases, leaving 10 bases between them. The germline CDR1 and CDR2 sequences are WSHSY and SAAADI. The CDR3 is made up of 12 amino acids. In DNA, the CDR3 is TGCGCCAGCCGGAGGGGCACCTACGAGCAGTACTTC. This sequence encodes CASRRGTYEQYF.

At least ten counts were recorded for this clonotype. V usage is TRBV6-2 or TRBV6-3 and J usage is TRBJ1-1, with no clear D. V lost 5 bases, J lost 0 bases, and 10 bases lay in between. CDR3 size: 14 residues. Germline-derived CDR1 and CDR2 are MNHEY and SVGEGT. The CDR3 DNA follows: TGTGCCAGCAGTAAAACAGAGATGAACACTGAAGCTTTCTTT. This translates into CASSKTEMNTEAFF.

This clonotype came up many times. V usage is TRBV29-1 and J usage is TRBJ1-2; 10 nucleotides align to TRBD1. J lost 6 bases, V lost 4 bases, and 11 bases had no gene match. The germline CDR1 and CDR2 sequences are SQVTM and ANQGSEA. The CDR3 is 15 residues long. In DNA form, the CDR3 reads TGCAGCGTTGCGCCGGTTAAGGGACAGGGGAATGGCTACACCTTC. As protein: CSVAPVKGQGNGYTF.

This clonotype was found a few times. The genes are TRBV10-2 and TRBJ2-7, with a weak D call TRBD2 (6 bases). The length of the CDR3 is 17 residues. V dropped 2 bases and J dropped 0 bases, with 17 bases sitting between them. Germline V CDR1 and CDR2: WSHSY, SAAADI. CDR3 loop: CASSEAGRRGGSYEQYF. CDR3 in DNA: TGCGCCAGCAGTGAGGCAGGGAGGAGGGGTGGCTCCTACGAGCAGTACTTC.

Turning to this clonotype: At one end, the junction sequence differs from germline, possibly due to a read error. V is TRBV7-7 and J is TRBJ2-2, with 8 bases lining up with TRBD1. Germline-derived CDR1 and CDR2 are SSHAT and FNYEAQ (reference sequence). This CDR3 comprises 16 residues. Written as DNA, the CDR3 is TGTGCTAGCAGCCCAGCGCCCAGGGGGCGCACCGGGGAGCTGTTTTTT. This translates into CASSPAPRGRTGELFF.

This clonotype was counted between two and nine times. This chain connects TRBV6-1 to TRBJ2-7; tentative D call: TRBD1 (6 bases). The V end lost 6 bases, the J end lost 0 bases, and 12 bases lay between the germline ends. CDR3 length equals 14 residues. The germline CDR1 and CDR2 sequences are MNHNS and SASEGT. CDR3 amino acids: CASSRGQPSYEQYF. The CDR3 nucleotides are TGTGCCAGCAGCCGCGGACAGCCCTCCTACGAGCAGTACTTC.

This chain links TRBV7-2 with TRBJ2-5, with 7 bases fitting TRBD1. CDR1 is SGHTA and CDR2 is FQGNSA in the germline V gene. With 1 base clipped from V and 7 bases from J, the junction kept 9 bases outside the gene matches. CDR3 length equals 15 residues. CDR3 bases: TGTGCCAGCAGCTTAGGGGTAGGGGGCTCTGGGACCCAGTACTTC. It translates to CASSLGVGGSGTQYF.

This clonotype appeared a few times. This chain connects TRBV6-1 to TRBJ1-6, with TRBD1 as a possible D gene (6 bases). This CDR3 is 15 amino acids long. Germline lookup yields CDR1 MNHNS and CDR2 SASEGT. V shed 6 bases and J shed 6 bases, with 15 bases lying between them. CDR3 DNA: TGTGCCAGCAGCCTTACAGGGTTTGGTAATTCACCCCTCCACTTT. Its protein product is CASSLTGFGNSPLHF.

This clonotype was observed many times. The CDR3 coding sequence is TGTGCCAGCTCCCCCGGACGGGCCCAAGAGACCCAGTACTTC. This encodes CASSPGRAQETQYF. The V call is TRBV12-3 or TRBV12-4, the J call TRBJ2-5; no definite D call. V was cut by 8 bases and J by 1 base, with 14 bases left in between. The CDR3 spans 14 residues.

A few counts support this clonotype. The V and J genes are TRBV10-3 and TRBJ2-1, with 9 bases that match TRBD1. Germline trimming cut 1 base from V and 8 bases from J; bases unmatched to any gene: 6. The CDR3 is 15 amino acids. Germline V gives CDR1 ENHRY, CDR2 SYGVKD. The CDR3: CAISEYRTGADEQFF. Here the CDR3 DNA reads TGTGCCATCAGTGAGTATCGGACAGGGGCGGATGAGCAGTTCTTC.

This clonotype was detected ten times or more. The chain joins TRBV7-9 to TRBJ2-7, with D possibly called TRBD1 or TRBD2 (5 bases each). The ends were cut back, 2 bases at V and 2 bases at J, with 10 bases in the middle. The CDR3 has 14 residues. CDR1 and CDR2 from the germline V gene are SEHNR and FQNEAQ (reference sequence). DNA for the CDR3: TGTGCCAGCAGCTTATCCGGGGCCCCCTACGAGCAGTACTTC. Translating it yields CASSLSGAPYEQYF.

The V gene is TRBV29-1, the J gene TRBJ2-3; 10 nucleotides match TRBD1. The V and J ends lost 1 base and 6 bases, in that order; junction bases with no gene match: 7. Germline-derived CDR1 and CDR2 are SQVTM and ANQGSEA. The CDR3 contains 15 residues. Here the CDR3 DNA reads TGCAGCGTTGAAGTTGCGGGACAGGGGTTCGATACGCAGTATTTT. Encoded protein: CSVEVAGQGFDTQYF.